This TCR beta chain emerged from a study of shared clonotypes between healthy human individuals. Study-level information: A couple of women and a few men aged 18 to 49 made up the donors.

Repertoires were generated with immunoSEQ multiplex PCR, while TCRdb's copy carries only in-frame clones and drops some. The table lists 2 million to 2.5 million clones, around 95% of them singletons. Sequences were obtained from naive CD4+ T cells sorted from blood. Subset given: CD45RA+ positively selected. The receptor was isolated from a man aged 18 to 30 in good health.

The CDR3 bases are TGTGCCAGCAATCCTACAGCCTCAAACTATGGCTACACCTTC. Translated: CASNPTASNYGYTF. This chain links TRBV19 with TRBJ1-2, with no clear D. This CDR3 is built from 14 residues. The V gene lost 9 bases and the J gene lost 2 bases, with 16 bases spanning the gap. CDR1 is LNHDA and CDR2 is SQIVND in the germline V gene (reference sequence).